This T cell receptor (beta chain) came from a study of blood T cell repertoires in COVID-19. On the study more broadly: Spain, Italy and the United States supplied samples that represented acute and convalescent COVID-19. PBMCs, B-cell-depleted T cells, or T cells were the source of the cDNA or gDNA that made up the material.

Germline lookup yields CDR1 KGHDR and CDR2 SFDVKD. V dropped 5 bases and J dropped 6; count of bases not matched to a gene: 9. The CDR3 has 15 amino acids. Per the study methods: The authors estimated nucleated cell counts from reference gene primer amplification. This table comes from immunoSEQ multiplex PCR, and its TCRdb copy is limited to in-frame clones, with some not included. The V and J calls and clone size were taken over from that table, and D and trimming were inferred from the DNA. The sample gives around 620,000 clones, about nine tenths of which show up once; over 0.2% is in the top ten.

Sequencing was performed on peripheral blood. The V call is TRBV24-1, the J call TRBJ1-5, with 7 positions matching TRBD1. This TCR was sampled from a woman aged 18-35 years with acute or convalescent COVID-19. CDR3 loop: CATSGEGGGPQPQHF. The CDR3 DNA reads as TGTGCCACCAGTGGGGAAGGGGGCGGCCCTCAGCCCCAGCATTTT.